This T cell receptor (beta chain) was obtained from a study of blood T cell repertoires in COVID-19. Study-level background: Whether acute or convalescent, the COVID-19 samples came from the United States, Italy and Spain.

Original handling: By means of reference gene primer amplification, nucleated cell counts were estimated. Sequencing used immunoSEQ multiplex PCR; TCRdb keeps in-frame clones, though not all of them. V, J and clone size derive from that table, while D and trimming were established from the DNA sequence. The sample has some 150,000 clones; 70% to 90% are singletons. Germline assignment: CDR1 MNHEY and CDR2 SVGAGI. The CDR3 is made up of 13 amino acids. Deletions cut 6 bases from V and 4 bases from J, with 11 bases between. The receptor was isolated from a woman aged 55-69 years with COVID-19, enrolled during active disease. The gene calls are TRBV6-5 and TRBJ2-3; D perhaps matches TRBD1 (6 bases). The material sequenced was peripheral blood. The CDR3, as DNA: TGTGCCAGCAGCCGTCACAGGGCAGATACGCAGTATTTT. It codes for CASSRHRADTQYF.